This T cell receptor (beta chain) was captured by sequencing in a study of shared clonotypes between healthy human individuals. Of note for this clone: Its antigen is undetermined.

Findings of the study overall: When naive CD4 clonotypes were compared across several donors, about 5% were shared. Non-shared clonotypes had lower generation probabilities than those shared by all four donors.

Deletions cut 5 bases from V and 11 bases from J, with 16 bases between. In germline, CDR1 is SNHLY, CDR2 FYNNEI. The CDR3 extends over 13 amino acids. From CD4+ cells came CD45RA+ naive and CD45RA-negative memory subsets. Original processing notes: ImmunoSEQ output held junction-only sequences without quality scores, so filtering differed. Generated by immunoSEQ multiplex PCR, the TCRdb table keeps only in-frame clones and is missing some. The V and J calls and the clone size are those of that table, but D and trimming were determined from the DNA. The table shows about 1 million clones, with around 76% occurring only once.

The chain combines TRBV2 with TRBJ1-5; D is unclear. The clonotype comes from a man aged 18 to 30 in good health. Sequencing input: memory CD4+ T cells sorted from blood. Described subset: CD45RA-negative fraction. The DNA for the CDR3 is TGTGCCAGCAGTTACGGCGGGGAACAGTCCCAGCATTTT. It encodes CASSYGGEQSQHF.